Listed below are T cell receptor beta chains from one sample, sequenced in a study of blood T cells in healthy people across ages. TCRdb fed the 5' RACE reads into MiXCR, producing one record per CDR3 protein. The table records some 1.5 million distinct CDR3 sequences, 28% of them present only once. Sequencing used blood. These receptors originate from a woman aged 25 to 39 in good health. The CDR3 runs from the conserved cysteine through the conserved F or W. D genes are given only for firm matches. A row's size may be missing; if present it is once, few, many or a size class.

J gene: TRBJ1-4
D gene: NA
CDR3 length: 14
V gene: TRBV7-8
clone size: few
CDR3 protein: CASSSTGDYEKLFF
CDR3 DNA: TGTGCCAGCAGCTCAACGGGGGATTATGAAAAACTGTTTTTT

J gene: TRBJ1-4
D gene: TRBD1
CDR3 length: 15
V gene: TRBV29-1
clone size: NA
CDR3 protein: CSVLEGAQQKEKLFF
CDR3 DNA: TGCAGCGTTCTGGAGGGGGCGCAACAAAAGGAAAAACTGTTTTTT

J gene: TRBJ2-7
D gene: NA
CDR3 length: 14
V gene: TRBV20-1
clone size: many
CDR3 protein: CSASPSVGPYEQYF
CDR3 DNA: TGCAGTGCTAGCCCTAGCGTCGGACCCTACGAGCAGTACTTC

J gene: TRBJ2-2
D gene: NA
CDR3 length: 16
V gene: TRBV7-6
clone size: few
CDR3 protein: CASRPRGTLNTGELFF
CDR3 DNA: TGTGCCAGCAGACCGAGGGGGACACTAAACACCGGGGAGCTGTTTTTT

J gene: TRBJ2-1
D gene: NA
CDR3 length: 14
V gene: TRBV5-1
clone size: few
CDR3 protein: CASSLDGRLNEQFF
CDR3 DNA: TGCGCCAGCAGCTTGGATGGGCGGTTGAATGAGCAGTTCTTC

J gene: TRBJ1-4
D gene: NA
CDR3 length: 14
V gene: TRBV5-1
clone size: NA
CDR3 protein: CASSGGRSNEKLFF
CDR3 DNA: TGCGCCAGCAGCGGGGGGCGGTCTAATGAAAAACTGTTTTTT

J gene: TRBJ2-1
D gene: NA
CDR3 length: 14
V gene: TRBV5-1
clone size: NA
CDR3 protein: CASSFIGLPNEQFF
CDR3 DNA: TGCGCCAGCAGCTTCATAGGACTACCCAATGAGCAGTTCTTC

J gene: TRBJ2-5
D gene: TRBD2
CDR3 length: 15
V gene: TRBV20-1
clone size: many
CDR3 protein: CSARAASGGQETQYF
CDR3 DNA: TGCAGTGCTAGAGCGGCTAGCGGGGGCCAAGAGACCCAGTACTTC

J gene: TRBJ2-4
D gene: NA
CDR3 length: 17
V gene: TRBV12-3/TRBV12-4
clone size: many
CDR3 protein: CASSLAQGNLAKNIQYF
CDR3 DNA: TGTGCCAGCAGTTTAGCGCAGGGCAACTTAGCCAAAAACATTCAGTACTTC

J gene: TRBJ2-1
D gene: NA
CDR3 length: 16
V gene: TRBV20-1
clone size: many
CDR3 protein: CSARAGWGEGVNEQFF
CDR3 DNA: TGCAGTGCTAGAGCGGGATGGGGTGAGGGAGTTAATGAGCAGTTCTTC

J gene: TRBJ2-7
D gene: TRBD1
CDR3 length: 15
V gene: TRBV11-2
clone size: many
CDR3 protein: CASSSTRDRGRGQYF
CDR3 DNA: TGTGCCAGCAGCTCGACCCGGGACAGGGGGCGTGGGCAGTACTTC

J gene: TRBJ1-2
D gene: NA
CDR3 length: 17
V gene: TRBV4-2
clone size: NA
CDR3 protein: CASSQDRQGRANYGYTF
CDR3 DNA: TGTGCCAGCAGCCAAGATAGGCAGGGAAGGGCTAACTATGGCTACACCTTC

J gene: TRBJ1-2
D gene: NA
CDR3 length: 15
V gene: TRBV10-3
clone size: many
CDR3 protein: CAISAAQGSINGYTF
CDR3 DNA: TGTGCCATCAGTGCGGCACAGGGTAGTATCAATGGCTACACCTTC

J gene: TRBJ1-4
D gene: NA
CDR3 length: 12
V gene: TRBV20-1
clone size: NA
CDR3 protein: CSASIWEGKLFF
CDR3 DNA: TGCAGTGCTAGTATCTGGGAAGGAAAACTGTTTTTT

J gene: TRBJ1-5
D gene: NA
CDR3 length: 15
V gene: TRBV7-6
clone size: NA
CDR3 protein: CASSRLQGANQPQHF
CDR3 DNA: TGTGCCAGCAGCCGCTTACAGGGAGCGAATCAGCCCCAGCATTTT

J gene: TRBJ1-2
D gene: TRBD1
CDR3 length: 14
V gene: TRBV14
clone size: NA
CDR3 protein: CASSLTTGGDGYTF
CDR3 DNA: TGTGCCAGCAGCCTTACGACAGGGGGCGACGGCTACACCTTC

J gene: TRBJ1-2
D gene: NA
CDR3 length: 13
V gene: TRBV7-2
clone size: NA
CDR3 protein: CASSARINYGYTF
CDR3 DNA: TGTGCCAGCAGCGCCCGAATTAACTATGGCTACACCTTC

J gene: TRBJ2-3
D gene: NA
CDR3 length: 15
V gene: TRBV4-3
clone size: few
CDR3 protein: CASSQAHTTTDTQYF
CDR3 DNA: TGCGCCAGCAGCCAAGCTCATACCACCACAGATACGCAGTATTTT

J gene: TRBJ1-2
D gene: NA
CDR3 length: 15
V gene: TRBV27
clone size: few
CDR3 protein: CASSLVSNLNYGYTF
CDR3 DNA: TGTGCCAGCAGTTTGGTTTCCAACTTAAACTATGGCTACACCTTC

J gene: TRBJ1-6
D gene: NA
CDR3 length: 15
V gene: TRBV12-3/TRBV12-4
clone size: NA
CDR3 protein: CASSLATRGDSPLHF
CDR3 DNA: TGTGCCAGCAGTTTAGCGACCAGGGGAGATTCACCCCTCCACTTT

J gene: TRBJ1-1
D gene: NA
CDR3 length: 13
V gene: TRBV9
clone size: NA
CDR3 protein: CASSITQNTEAFF
CDR3 DNA: TGTGCCAGCAGCATTACACAGAACACTGAAGCTTTCTTT

J gene: TRBJ2-1
D gene: TRBD2
CDR3 length: 13
V gene: TRBV5-1
clone size: many
CDR3 protein: CASSSSGTDEQFF
CDR3 DNA: TGCGCCAGCAGCTCTAGCGGGACAGATGAGCAGTTCTTC

J gene: TRBJ2-5
D gene: NA
CDR3 length: 14
V gene: TRBV18
clone size: NA
CDR3 protein: CASSPIGEEETQYF
CDR3 DNA: TGTGCCAGCTCACCAATAGGGGAAGAAGAGACCCAGTACTTC

J gene: TRBJ1-6
D gene: NA
CDR3 length: 15
V gene: TRBV10-3
clone size: NA
CDR3 protein: CATSERAGGNSPLHF
CDR3 DNA: TGTGCCACCAGTGAGAGGGCAGGCGGGAATTCACCCCTCCACTTT

J gene: TRBJ1-5
D gene: NA
CDR3 length: 13
V gene: TRBV10-3
clone size: many
CDR3 protein: CAHRGAENQPQHF
CDR3 DNA: TGTGCCCACCGGGGGGCGGAGAATCAGCCCCAGCATTTT

J gene: TRBJ2-7
D gene: NA
CDR3 length: 13
V gene: TRBV6-2/TRBV6-3
clone size: many
CDR3 protein: CASSYALTGEQYF
CDR3 DNA: TGTGCCAGCAGTTACGCTCTCACGGGGGAGCAGTACTTC

J gene: TRBJ2-7
D gene: NA
CDR3 length: 15
V gene: TRBV10-3
clone size: many
CDR3 protein: CAISDSPGRPYEQYF
CDR3 DNA: TGTGCCATCAGTGATTCTCCGGGACGGCCCTACGAGCAGTACTTC

J gene: TRBJ2-6
D gene: NA
CDR3 length: 17
V gene: TRBV19
clone size: NA
CDR3 protein: CASIPGQGKTGANVLTF
CDR3 DNA: TGTGCCAGTATCCCCGGGCAGGGGAAGACTGGGGCCAACGTCCTGACTTTC

J gene: TRBJ1-1
D gene: TRBD1
CDR3 length: 14
V gene: TRBV6-5
clone size: NA
CDR3 protein: CASRRGDRGPEAFF
CDR3 DNA: TGTGCCAGCCGACGGGGGGACAGGGGACCTGAAGCTTTCTTT

J gene: TRBJ2-7
D gene: TRBD2
CDR3 length: 14
V gene: TRBV20-1
clone size: few
CDR3 protein: CSARLGGGSYEQYF
CDR3 DNA: TGCAGTGCTCGCCTCGGGGGGGGATCCTACGAGCAGTACTTC

J gene: TRBJ2-5
D gene: NA
CDR3 length: 13
V gene: TRBV5-1
clone size: few
CDR3 protein: CASGLGAQETQYF
CDR3 DNA: TGCGCCAGCGGGTTGGGGGCCCAAGAGACCCAGTACTTC

J gene: TRBJ1-1
D gene: NA
CDR3 length: 16
V gene: TRBV6-6
clone size: NA
CDR3 protein: CASSYSARGKNTEAFF
CDR3 DNA: TGTGCCAGCAGTTACTCGGCCAGGGGAAAGAACACTGAAGCTTTCTTT

J gene: TRBJ2-1
D gene: NA
CDR3 length: 16
V gene: TRBV27
clone size: NA
CDR3 protein: CASRRRTDSSYNEQFF
CDR3 DNA: TGTGCCAGCAGGCGACGGACAGATAGCTCCTACAATGAGCAGTTCTTC

J gene: TRBJ2-1
D gene: NA
CDR3 length: 15
V gene: TRBV7-9
clone size: NA
CDR3 protein: CASTTGTDHNNEQFF
CDR3 DNA: TGTGCCAGCACAACCGGGACTGACCACAACAATGAGCAGTTCTTC

J gene: TRBJ2-7
D gene: NA
CDR3 length: 13
V gene: TRBV5-1
clone size: NA
CDR3 protein: CASSLQYLNEQYF
CDR3 DNA: TGCGCCAGCAGCTTGCAGTATCTCAATGAGCAGTACTTC

J gene: TRBJ1-4
D gene: TRBD1
CDR3 length: 16
V gene: TRBV4-2
clone size: many
CDR3 protein: CASSQLSGQRNEKLFF
CDR3 DNA: TGTGCCAGCAGTCAATTGTCGGGACAGAGGAATGAAAAACTGTTTTTT

J gene: TRBJ2-7
D gene: NA
CDR3 length: 13
V gene: TRBV5-1
clone size: once
CDR3 protein: CASSYGTVYGQYF
CDR3 DNA: TGCGCCAGCAGCTACGGGACCGTCTACGGGCAGTACTTC

J gene: TRBJ2-1
D gene: NA
CDR3 length: 14
V gene: TRBV20-1
clone size: many
CDR3 protein: CSAPLPSADNEQFF
CDR3 DNA: TGCAGTGCTCCTCTCCCTAGCGCGGACAATGAGCAGTTCTTC

J gene: TRBJ2-7
D gene: NA
CDR3 length: 15
V gene: TRBV5-1
clone size: many
CDR3 protein: CASSSTTGGSREQYF
CDR3 DNA: TGCGCCAGCAGCAGCACAACAGGTGGTTCCCGGGAGCAGTACTTC

J gene: TRBJ1-2
D gene: TRBD1
CDR3 length: 15
V gene: TRBV11-2
clone size: NA
CDR3 protein: CASSPGTDPTWGYTF
CDR3 DNA: TGTGCCAGCAGCCCCGGGACAGACCCGACTTGGGGCTACACCTTC

J gene: TRBJ2-7
D gene: NA
CDR3 length: 14
V gene: TRBV12-3/TRBV12-4
clone size: few
CDR3 protein: CASRVGPGGDEQYF
CDR3 DNA: TGTGCCAGCAGAGTGGGACCCGGGGGCGACGAGCAGTACTTC

J gene: TRBJ1-4
D gene: NA
CDR3 length: 15
V gene: TRBV9
clone size: few
CDR3 protein: CASSVSWGTNEKLFF
CDR3 DNA: TGTGCCAGCAGCGTGTCCTGGGGTACTAATGAAAAACTGTTTTTT

J gene: TRBJ2-5
D gene: NA
CDR3 length: 12
V gene: TRBV15
clone size: NA
CDR3 protein: CATSRGTETQYF
CDR3 DNA: TGTGCCACCAGCAGAGGTACAGAGACCCAGTACTTC

J gene: TRBJ1-2
D gene: NA
CDR3 length: 14
V gene: TRBV2
clone size: NA
CDR3 protein: CASSELAEIYGYTF
CDR3 DNA: TGTGCCAGCAGTGAACTGGCGGAAATATATGGCTACACCTTC

J gene: TRBJ2-2
D gene: NA
CDR3 length: 13
V gene: TRBV9
clone size: NA
CDR3 protein: CASSVNIHGELFF
CDR3 DNA: TGTGCCAGCAGCGTAAATATTCACGGGGAGCTGTTTTTT

J gene: TRBJ1-2
D gene: TRBD1
CDR3 length: 15
V gene: TRBV5-1
clone size: NA
CDR3 protein: CASSSRTGSIYGYTF
CDR3 DNA: TGCGCCAGCAGCTCCCGGACAGGGTCAATCTATGGCTACACCTTC

J gene: TRBJ2-2
D gene: NA
CDR3 length: 13
V gene: TRBV20-1
clone size: NA
CDR3 protein: CSAQRADTGELFF
CDR3 DNA: TGCAGTGCCCAGCGGGCCGACACCGGGGAGCTGTTTTTT

J gene: TRBJ2-1
D gene: NA
CDR3 length: 15
V gene: TRBV5-1
clone size: NA
CDR3 protein: CASSMARGSGNEQFF
CDR3 DNA: TGCGCCAGCAGCATGGCCCGGGGGAGTGGTAATGAGCAGTTCTTC

J gene: TRBJ1-2
D gene: NA
CDR3 length: 13
V gene: TRBV7-9
clone size: few
CDR3 protein: CASSSTGWGGYTF
CDR3 DNA: TGTGCCAGCAGCTCAACCGGTTGGGGAGGCTACACCTTC

J gene: TRBJ2-3
D gene: NA
CDR3 length: 16
V gene: TRBV12-3/TRBV12-4
clone size: NA
CDR3 protein: CASSFAPGVSTDTQYF
CDR3 DNA: TGTGCCAGCAGTTTCGCCCCGGGCGTCAGCACAGATACGCAGTATTTT

J gene: TRBJ2-5
D gene: TRBD1
CDR3 length: 17
V gene: TRBV6-6
clone size: NA
CDR3 protein: CASSYGRGRFDQETQYF
CDR3 DNA: TGTGCCAGCAGTTACGGTAGGGGGCGCTTTGACCAAGAGACCCAGTACTTC

J gene: TRBJ2-1
D gene: NA
CDR3 length: 15
V gene: TRBV5-5
clone size: NA
CDR3 protein: CASTLAAGTYNEQFF
CDR3 DNA: TGTGCCAGCACCCTGGCCGCAGGGACCTACAATGAGCAGTTCTTC

J gene: TRBJ1-6
D gene: TRBD1
CDR3 length: 14
V gene: TRBV7-9
clone size: NA
CDR3 protein: CASSVGTGDSPLHF
CDR3 DNA: TGCGCCAGCAGCGTCGGGACAGGGGACTCACCCCTCCACTTT

J gene: TRBJ1-2
D gene: NA
CDR3 length: 14
V gene: TRBV12-3/TRBV12-4
clone size: few
CDR3 protein: CASSLIRALEGYTF
CDR3 DNA: TGTGCCAGCAGTTTAATTCGCGCTCTGGAAGGCTACACCTTC